The next 30 T cell receptor beta chains were all read from a single sample in a study of molecular identifiers for immune sequencing clone quantification. From the PCR reads, TCRdb called clonotypes with MiXCR, one entry per CDR3 protein. The sample includes 460,000 or so distinct CDR3 sequences, 20% to 25% seen only once; the top ten take 0.7% to 1%. The sequenced sample consisted of naive CD8+ T cells from blood, with Jurkat cell RNA spiked in. The subset is: FACS-sorted CD8+CD4-CCR7+CD45RA+ naive T cells. The receptors derive from a human donor in good health. Some libraries in this study had Jurkat cell RNA spiked in.

This clonotype appeared a single time. This chain links TRBV27 with TRBJ2-4; 7 bases fit TRBD2. Germline V gene data show CDR1 as MNHEY and CDR2 as SMNVEV (reference sequence). The ends lost 6 bases at V and 1 base at J; junction bases unmatched: 6. There are 15 residues in the CDR3. In DNA form, the CDR3 reads TGTGCCAGCAGCGCCGCCGGGGGGGCCAAAAACATTCAGTACTTC. This translates into CASSAAGGAKNIQYF.

This clonotype occurred many times. The rearrangement uses TRBV12-3 or TRBV12-4 and TRBJ2-1, with a tentative D call TRBD2 (5 bases). This CDR3 is 13 amino acids long. V was shortened by 5 bases and J by 12 bases, with 17 bases between the two germline ends. CDR3 protein: CASSPPGDLGQFF. Here the CDR3 DNA reads TGTGCCAGCAGTCCTCCCGGGGATCTTGGGCAGTTCTTC.

This clonotype was observed many times. The rearrangement joins TRBV5-1 to TRBJ2-6; 7 bases agree with TRBD2. This CDR3 region has 16 residues. The germline V gene has CDR1 SGHRS and CDR2 YFSETQ. V lost 4 bases to trimming and J lost 2 bases; unmatched junction nucleotides: 6. This CDR3 is CASSREARAGANVLTF. CDR3 DNA sequence: TGCGCCAGCAGCCGGGAGGCCAGGGCTGGGGCCAACGTCCTGACTTTC. Together with reference TRBV5-1 and TRBJ2-6, the CDR3 gives the full variable domain: KAGVTQTPRYLIKTRGQQVTLSCSPISGHRSVSWYQQTPGQGLQFLFEYFSETQRNKGNFPGRFSGRQFSNSRSEMNVSTLELGDSALYLCASSREARAGANVLTFGAGSRLTVL.

The chain links TRBV24-1 to TRBJ1-4; D is undetermined. CDR3 length: 16 residues. Germline CDR1 reads KGHDR; CDR2 reads SFDVKD. Trimming removed 9 bases at V and 0 bases at J, with 16 bases between. Here the CDR3 DNA reads TGTGCCACCCAACCAGAGTCGGGAGCAACTAATGAAAAACTGTTTTTT. Translated: CATQPESGATNEKLFF.

This clonotype occurred many times. The V gene is TRBV11-2, the J gene TRBJ2-1, with 7 bases matching TRBD2. This CDR3 has 16 residues. CDR1 and CDR2 from the germline V gene are SGHAT and FQNNGV. The V gene end was trimmed by 6 bases and the J gene end by 6 bases; junction bases not matched to a gene: 14. In nucleotides, the CDR3 is TGTGCCAGCAGACGAGCGGGGCAACAACCCTCCAATGAGCAGTTCTTC. Translating gives CASRRAGQQPSNEQFF.

V and J are TRBV20-1 and TRBJ1-4, with D unclear. The CDR3 has 19 residues. The germline gives CDR1 DFQATT, CDR2 SNEGSKA (reference sequence). V dropped 6 bases and J dropped 0 bases, with 26 bases sitting between them. The DNA of the CDR3 is TGCAGTGCCATAGCGGAGGCTTTCGTGGCTCATGCAACTAATGAAAAACTGTTTTTT. Its translation: CSAIAEAFVAHATNEKLFF.

The chain couples TRBV9 to TRBJ2-2, with D hard to call. The CDR3 spans 15 residues. The V and J ends lost 0 bases and 6 bases respectively, with 12 bases between them. The germline CDR1 and CDR2 sequences are SGDLS and YYNGEE. The CDR3 protein is CASSVGGSNAGELFF. CDR3 coding DNA: TGTGCCAGCAGCGTAGGAGGATCCAACGCCGGGGAGCTGTTTTTT.

The gene calls are TRBV9 and TRBJ2-3, with TRBD2 matching over 9 bases. Per germline, CDR1 SGDLS and CDR2 YYNGEE. This CDR3 comprises 14 residues. Unmatched junction bases numbered 2, after V lost 5 bases and J lost 1 base. Written as DNA, the CDR3 is TGTGCCAGCAGTAGCGGGGGAGGCACAGATACGCAGTATTTT. Protein product: CASSSGGGTDTQYF. Full variable domain (missing parts from reference TRBV9 and TRBJ2-3): DSGVTQTPKHLITATGQRVTLRCSPRSGDLSVYWYQQSLDQGLQFLIQYYNGEERAKGNILERFSAQQFPDLHSELNLSSLELGDSALYFCASSSGGGTDTQYFGPGTRLTVL.

This clonotype appeared many times. The chain joins TRBV12-3 or TRBV12-4 to TRBJ1-1; D is uncertain. There are 13 residues in the CDR3. The V and J ends lost 4 bases and 4 bases respectively, with 10 bases between them. In DNA form, the CDR3 reads TGTGCCAGCAGTTCCGGAAGGGCCACTGAAGCTTTCTTT. Its translation is CASSSGRATEAFF.

This clonotype has just a few counts. The chain joins TRBV11-2 to TRBJ2-7, with 8 bases identical to TRBD1. With V trimmed by 5 bases and J by 3 bases, 9 bases remained unmatched. The germline gives CDR1 SGHAT, CDR2 FQNNGV. The CDR3 spans 15 residues. CDR3 coding DNA: TGTGCCAGCAGCCACTCCGGGACAGGACGCTACGAGCAGTACTTC. This gives the protein CASSHSGTGRYEQYF.

This clonotype was detected only a few times. The chain couples TRBV9 to TRBJ1-4; a possible D gene is TRBD1 (6 bases). This CDR3 has 14 amino acids. The germline V and J ends were trimmed by 2 bases and 7 bases, with 12 bases remaining between them. From germline, CDR1 is SGDLS and CDR2 YYNGEE. The chain's CDR3 is CASSVGGGGEKLFF. CDR3 coding DNA: TGTGCCAGCAGCGTCGGGGGAGGGGGTGAAAAACTGTTTTTT.

The rearrangement joins TRBV28 to TRBJ1-5, with D possibly matching TRBD1 (5 bases). The CDR3 covers 15 residues. Deletions cut 3 bases from V and 6 bases from J, with 15 bases between. Per germline, CDR1 MDHEN and CDR2 SYDVKM. CDR3 nucleotides: TGTGCCAGCAGTTTCTCGGGAGGGGTTGGTCAGCCCCAGCATTTT. Residues: CASSFSGGVGQPQHF.

This clonotype showed up just a few times. The chain combines TRBV30 with TRBJ2-3, with D perhaps matching TRBD1 (6 bases). The CDR3 length is 15 residues. Germline V CDR1 and CDR2: GTSNPN, SVGIG (reference sequence). Deletions cut 2 bases from V and 0 bases from J, with 12 bases between. For the CDR3, the DNA is TGTGCCTGGAGTCCTTCAGGGGCTAGCACAGATACGCAGTATTTT. It translates to CAWSPSGASTDTQYF.

The rearrangement links TRBV28 to TRBJ1-2, with D possibly being TRBD1 (6 bases). V was cut by 10 bases and J by 1 base, with 22 bases left in between. The length of the CDR3 is 16 residues. Germline V CDR1 and CDR2: MDHEN, SYDVKM. The CDR3 is CATVLTAQGINYGYTF. CDR3 in DNA: TGTGCCACCGTCCTCACGGCACAGGGTATTAACTATGGCTACACCTTC.

This sequence joins TRBV18 and TRBJ1-1; D possibly corresponds to TRBD1 (5 bases). Germline V gene data show CDR1 as KGHSH and CDR2 as LQKENI. CDR3 length: 13 residues. Trimming shortened V by 3 bases and J by 4 bases, and 9 bases separated the two germline ends. The CDR3 region is CASSPGGLTEAFF. The CDR3 DNA follows: TGTGCCAGCTCACCCGGGGGTCTCACTGAAGCTTTCTTT.

On this clonotype itself: A much larger clonotype is one base distant, so this may be a read error. This chain joins TRBV12-3 or TRBV12-4 and TRBJ2-7; no firm D call. The end of the DNA aligns better with TRBJ2-5, so the J call may be wrong. The CDR3 is 13 amino acids. The chain's CDR3 is CANSLWHGETQYF. In DNA, the CDR3 is TGTGCCAACAGTTTATGGCACGGAGAGACCCAGTACTTC.

About this clonotype: A much larger clone sits a single nucleotide away, making a read error possible. The gene calls are TRBV4-1 and TRBJ1-6; tentatively, D is TRBD1 (5 bases). The germline CDR1 and CDR2 sequences are MGHRA and YSYEKL. The CDR3 has 15 amino acids. V was clipped by 4 bases and J by 6 bases, with 13 bases between them. CDR3 sequence: CASSPWGDGNSPLHF. DNA of the CDR3: TGCGCCAGCAGCCCGTGGGGGGACGGTAATTCACCCCTCCACTTT.

This clonotype was recorded many times. V and J are TRBV12-3 or TRBV12-4 and TRBJ2-3; D uncertain. The CDR3 spans 15 residues. The ends were cut back, 2 bases at V and 0 bases at J, with 9 bases in the middle. The CDR3, as DNA: TGTGCCAGCAGTTTACACCGAGGAAGCACAGATACGCAGTATTTT. It codes for CASSLHRGSTDTQYF.

This clonotype was observed a few times. This chain connects TRBV7-6 to TRBJ2-5; 8 nucleotides line up with TRBD2. Germline V lookup: CDR1 SGHVS, CDR2 FNYEAQ. This CDR3 comprises 18 residues. V lost 6 bases to trimming and J lost 0 bases; unmatched junction nucleotides: 15. In DNA, the CDR3 is TGTGCCAGCAGTCGAAACAACGGGGGGGACCGCTACCAAGAGACCCAGTACTTC. As protein: CASSRNNGGDRYQETQYF.

CDR3 nucleotides: TGTGCCAGCAGCATCCCGACAGGGGTCACAGATACGCAGTATTTT. As protein: CASSIPTGVTDTQYF. V and J are TRBV7-9 and TRBJ2-3; 8 bases align to TRBD1. The CDR3 length is 15 residues. The trim removed 5 bases at V and 2 bases at J, leaving 6 bases unmatched. Germline values: CDR1 SEHNR, CDR2 FQNEAQ (reference sequence).

This chain connects TRBV19 to TRBJ1-5, with unresolved D. The CDR3 covers 15 residues. Germline values: CDR1 LNHDA, CDR2 SQIVND (reference sequence). V was trimmed by 5 bases and J by 0 bases, leaving 11 bases between them. DNA for the CDR3: TGTGCCAGTAGTCCCGACGCTGATAGCAATCAGCCCCAGCATTTT. It encodes CASSPDADSNQPQHF.

This clonotype has ten or more counts. This chain joins TRBV27 and TRBJ2-4, with D perhaps matching TRBD2 (5 bases). This CDR3 comprises 13 residues. The ends were cut back, 9 bases at V and 8 bases at J, with 17 bases in the middle. Germline values: CDR1 MNHEY, CDR2 SMNVEV (reference sequence). CDR3 nucleotides: TGTGCCAGTAAGGACGGGGTTGGCGACATTCAGTACTTC. This sequence encodes CASKDGVGDIQYF.

The chain uses TRBV12-3 or TRBV12-4 and TRBJ1-4; a possible D gene is TRBD1 (5 bases). Deletions cut 7 bases from V and 3 bases from J, with 12 bases between. CDR3 length equals 14 residues. The CDR3 DNA is TGTGCCAGCAACACAGGAGCGGCTAATGAAAAACTGTTTTTT. Protein sequence: CASNTGAANEKLFF.

This clonotype occurred many times. The J gene is TRBJ2-7, the V gene TRBV12-3 or TRBV12-4; the D is unclear. CDR3 length: 12 amino acids. Trimming shortened V by 6 bases and J by 4 bases, and 10 bases separated the two germline ends. The CDR3 nucleotides read TGTGCCAGCAGCCTTACCCCTTACGAGCAGTACTTC. Translation: CASSLTPYEQYF.

V gene TRBV3-1 combines with J gene TRBJ2-3; TRBD2 is a possible D gene (6 bases). Trimming took 3 bases from V and 6 from J, leaving 25 bases between them. The length of the CDR3 is 18 residues. The germline V gene has CDR1 LGHDT and CDR2 YNNKEL (reference sequence). In DNA form, the CDR3 reads TGTGCCAGCAGCCACGAGAGGGGACTCGTGACGGAGTGGGATACGCAGTATTTT. It encodes CASSHERGLVTEWDTQYF.

Comments on this clonotype: Being one base from a much bigger clone, this may be a read error. This chain joins TRBV13 and TRBJ1-1; tentatively, D is TRBD1 (5 bases). The CDR3 is 11 amino acids. CDR1 PRHDT and CDR2 FYEKMQ come from the germline V gene (reference sequence). CDR3 in amino acids: CTSTKGAEAFF. For the CDR3, the DNA is TGTACCAGCACCAAAGGGGCGGAAGCTTTCTTT.

This clonotype was seen ten or more times. J is TRBJ2-7 and V is TRBV11-1; 11 bases are shared with TRBD1. This CDR3 spans 17 amino acids. Per germline, CDR1 SGHAT and CDR2 FQDESV (reference sequence). V gave up 2 bases and J gave up 4 bases; unmatched junction bases: 10. The CDR3 DNA reads as TGTGCCAGCAGCTTAACTCCCTTCGGACAGGGGGCTTACGAGCAGTACTTC. It codes for CASSLTPFGQGAYEQYF.

This clonotype was counted only a few times. The V and J genes are TRBV2 and TRBJ1-1; perhaps TRBD1 as D (6 bases). Trimming pared 5 bases from V and 1 base from J, leaving 23 bases between. The CDR3 consists of 18 residues. Germline CDR1 reads SNHLY; CDR2 reads FYNNEI. The DNA of the CDR3 is TGTGCCAGCAGTTTCGTCCCGAGGGTCAGGGGCAAGAACACTGAAGCTTTCTTT. Translating gives CASSFVPRVRGKNTEAFF.

This clonotype was detected many times. The V gene is TRBV6-2 or TRBV6-3, the J gene TRBJ2-1; 7 bases agree with TRBD2. The CDR3 totals 14 residues. The ends lost 5 bases at V and 8 bases at J; junction bases unmatched: 9. The germline V gene encodes CDR1 MNHEY and CDR2 SVGEGT. The CDR3 DNA reads as TGTGCCAGCAGTATGGCGGGAGAGAGGTATGAGCAGTTCTTC. Encoded protein: CASSMAGERYEQFF.

As for this clonotype: At one end the junction does not follow the germline gene, possibly because of a read error. The chain is built from TRBV12-3 or TRBV12-4 and TRBJ1-4, with D maybe TRBD1 (5 bases). The CDR3 sequence is 14 residues long. DNA for the CDR3: TGTGCCAGCAGTCCCAAGGGGATGAGTGAAAAACTGTTCTTT. Translation: CASSPKGMSEKLFF.